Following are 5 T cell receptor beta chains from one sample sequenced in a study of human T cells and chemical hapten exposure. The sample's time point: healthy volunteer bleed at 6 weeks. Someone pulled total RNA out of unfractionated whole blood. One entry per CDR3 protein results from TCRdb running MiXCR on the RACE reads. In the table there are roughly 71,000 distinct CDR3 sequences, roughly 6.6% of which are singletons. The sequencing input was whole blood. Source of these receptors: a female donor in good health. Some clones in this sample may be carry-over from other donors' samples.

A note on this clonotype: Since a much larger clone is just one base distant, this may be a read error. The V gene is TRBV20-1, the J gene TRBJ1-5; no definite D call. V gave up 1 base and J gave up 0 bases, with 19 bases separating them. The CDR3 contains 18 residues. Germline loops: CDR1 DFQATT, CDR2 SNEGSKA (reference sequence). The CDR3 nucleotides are TGCAGTGCTAGAGCCCCGGTTAGGGAAAGGGTTAGCAATCAGCCCCAGCATTTT. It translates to CSARAPVRERVSNQPQHF.

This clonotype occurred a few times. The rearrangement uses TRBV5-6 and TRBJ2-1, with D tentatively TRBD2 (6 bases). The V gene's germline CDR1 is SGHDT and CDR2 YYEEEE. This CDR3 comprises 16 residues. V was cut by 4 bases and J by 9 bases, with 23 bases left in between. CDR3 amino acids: CASSEFGGPLGSEQFF. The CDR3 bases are TGTGCCAGCAGCGAATTCGGAGGGCCGCTGGGTAGTGAGCAGTTCTTC.

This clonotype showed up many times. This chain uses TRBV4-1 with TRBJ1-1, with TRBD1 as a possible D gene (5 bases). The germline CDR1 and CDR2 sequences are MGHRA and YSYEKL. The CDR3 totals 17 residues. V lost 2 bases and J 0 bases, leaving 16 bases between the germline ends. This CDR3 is CASSQFTPGLLNTEAFF. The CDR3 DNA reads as TGCGCCAGCAGCCAATTCACTCCAGGGTTACTGAACACTGAAGCTTTCTTT.

The CDR3 DNA sequence: TGTGCCAGCAGCCCGGGGTGCACTGAAGCTTTCTTT. Its translation is CASSPGCTEAFF. This chain joins TRBV12-3 or TRBV12-4 and TRBJ1-1; D call uncertain. The length of the CDR3 is 12 residues. The V and J ends lost 6 bases and 4 bases respectively, with 9 bases between them.

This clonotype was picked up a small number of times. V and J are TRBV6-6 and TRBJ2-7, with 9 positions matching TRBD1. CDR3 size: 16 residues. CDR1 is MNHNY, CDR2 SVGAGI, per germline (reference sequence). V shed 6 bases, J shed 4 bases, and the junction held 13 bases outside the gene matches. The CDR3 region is CASRTFTTGGVYEQYF. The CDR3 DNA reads TGTGCCAGCAGGACGTTCACGACAGGGGGAGTTTACGAGCAGTACTTC.